A single T cell receptor beta chain is shown here with its context. Germline lookup yields CDR1 MNHEY and CDR2 SVGAGI. V was cut by 3 bases and J by 14 bases, with 19 bases left in between. This CDR3 has 14 amino acids. During active infection, Seattle patients enrolled and were then monitored through disease. The data were taken from a study of blood T cell repertoires in COVID-19. Study-level background: Acute and convalescent COVID-19 specimens originated in the United States, Italy and Spain.

Produced via immunoSEQ multiplex PCR; TCRdb's table is partial and in-frame only. The table includes a few hundred thousand clones, 90% detected once. Sequenced input: peripheral blood. This receptor was identified in a woman aged 45-60 years with COVID-19, enrolled during active disease. The chain recombines TRBV6-5 with TRBJ1-4; weak D call: TRBD1 (6 bases). In nucleotides, the CDR3 is TGTGCCAGCAGTTATACAGGGCCCCGGAAATTTCTGTTTTTT. Protein sequence: CASSYTGPRKFLFF.